Shown below are 30 T cell receptor beta chains from a single sample sequenced in a study of spatial heterogeneity in lung cancer. TCRdb reanalysed the 5' RACE reads using MiXCR and keeps one entry per CDR3 protein. Of 20,000 to 30,000 distinct CDR3 sequences detected, 4.5% to 7.5% appear once; the ten largest clones hold 22%. Time point specified: blood at routine non-recurrence follow-up after resection. Researchers sequenced whole RNA taken from tumor, nontumor lung or frozen PBMC without sorting. The sample was PBMCs, taken at follow-up. Every receptor here comes from a male donor with early-stage non-small cell lung cancer.

This clonotype was recorded at least ten times. J is TRBJ1-5 and V is TRBV7-2, with D unclear. Looked up from germline, CDR1 is SGHTA and CDR2 is FQGNSA. V was clipped by 1 base and J by 4 bases, with 5 bases between them. The CDR3 has 13 residues. The CDR3 coding sequence is TGTGCCAGCAGCTTAGTGGCAAATCAGCCCCAGCATTTT. This encodes CASSLVANQPQHF. The complete variable domain, with remaining parts taken from reference TRBV7-2 and TRBJ1-5, reads GAGVSQSPSNKVTEKGKDVELRCDPISGHTALYWYRQSLGQGLEFLIYFQGNSAPDKSGLPSDRFSAERTGGSVSTLTIQRTQQEDSAVYLCASSLVANQPQHFGDGTRLSIL.

This clonotype was detected many times. The chain joins TRBV28 to TRBJ1-2, with TRBD1 identical over 7 bases. The CDR3 is 14 residues long. In germline, CDR1 is MDHEN, CDR2 SYDVKM. V lost 9 bases, J lost 4 bases, and 11 bases stayed unmatched. Here the CDR3 reads CASTTGEEGYGYTF. CDR3 DNA: TGTGCCAGTACCACAGGGGAGGAGGGCTATGGCTACACCTTC.

The sample holds many counts of this clonotype. The chain has TRBV6-6 and TRBJ1-1; 8 positions match TRBD1. The CDR3 spans 14 residues. Germline assignment: CDR1 MNHNY and CDR2 SVGAGI (reference sequence). J was trimmed by 10 bases and V by 2 bases; bases with no gene match: 9. The CDR3 DNA reads as TGTGCCAGCAGTTACGGACAGGACAGGGTGAGAGCTTTCTTT. Protein: CASSYGQDRVRAFF.

This clonotype occurred many times. The rearrangement uses TRBV5-6 and TRBJ2-7, with D possibly being TRBD1 (5 bases). CDR1 and CDR2 (germline): SGHDT, YYEEEE. CDR3 size: 15 residues. Between the trimmed V and J ends, which lost 2 bases and 4 bases, there was a span of 16 bases. CDR3 coding DNA: TGTGCCAGCAGCTTCATAGGCCAGGGAACGTACGAGCAGTACTTC. It is translated as CASSFIGQGTYEQYF.

This clonotype occurred many times. The chain is built from TRBV7-2 and TRBJ2-1, with TRBD2 matching 9 bases. The ends lost 2 bases at V and 9 bases at J; junction bases unmatched: 11. The CDR3 sequence is 16 residues long. Germline CDR1 is SGHTA and CDR2 is FQGNSA. CDR3 coding DNA: TGTGCCAGCAGCTTATCTTCGCGGGGGGGCTCTACTGAGCAGTTCTTC. Translated: CASSLSSRGGSTEQFF.

The table lists this clonotype with many counts. This chain joins TRBV19 and TRBJ1-1; D may be TRBD1 (6 bases). The germline gives CDR1 LNHDA, CDR2 SQIVND (reference sequence). This CDR3 contains 15 residues. V lost 3 bases and J 1 base, leaving 12 bases between the germline ends. The CDR3 sequence: CASSIPLRGNTEAFF. CDR3 in DNA: TGTGCCAGTAGTATTCCCCTCAGGGGGAACACTGAAGCTTTCTTT.

The count of this clonotype is one. Given a much more abundant clone one base away, this may be a read error. This CDR3 fails to terminate in the conserved phenylalanine or tryptophan, so it likely reflects a read error. This sequence joins TRBV4-3 and TRBJ2-7, with D possibly called TRBD1 or TRBD2 (6 bases each). V dropped 1 base and J dropped 2 bases, with 12 bases sitting between them. This CDR3 contains 15 residues. Germline values: CDR1 LGHNA, CDR2 YSLEER. The CDR3 DNA sequence: TGCGCCAGCAGCCAAGCGGGGGCCCGGGCCTACGAGCAGTACTGC. Its translation is CASSQAGARAYEQYC.

Ten or more counts support this clonotype. The CDR3 reads CASSPTDTGELFF. In DNA, the CDR3 is TGTGCCAGCAGCCCGACCGATACCGGGGAGCTGTTTTTT. The chain joins TRBV7-2 to TRBJ2-2; D call uncertain. V was clipped by 5 bases and J by 5 bases, with 9 bases between them. CDR3 length equals 13 residues. Germline CDR1 reads SGHTA; CDR2 reads FQGNSA.

This clonotype was detected many times. The chain employs TRBV12-3 or TRBV12-4 and TRBJ2-1; 10 bases match TRBD2. Trimming took 6 bases from V and 0 from J; bases not matched to a gene: 14. The CDR3 is 19 amino acids. CDR3 loop: CASSPTRLAGASSYNEQFF. CDR3 DNA sequence: TGTGCCAGCAGCCCGACGAGGCTAGCGGGAGCTTCCTCCTACAATGAGCAGTTCTTC.

This clonotype came up many times. CDR3 nucleotide sequence: TGTGCCATCAGTGGAGGGTTGAACACTGAAGCTTTCTTT. Protein product: CAISGGLNTEAFF. The J gene is TRBJ1-1, the V gene TRBV10-3; D gene unclear. This CDR3 region has 13 residues. Trimming shortened V by 4 bases and J by 0 bases, and 6 bases separated the two germline ends. CDR1 and CDR2 (germline): ENHRY, SYGVKD.

This clonotype was picked up a small number of times. The rearrangement uses TRBV4-1 and TRBJ2-2, with D maybe TRBD2 (6 bases). Germline V gene data show CDR1 as MGHRA and CDR2 as YSYEKL. CDR3 length equals 16 residues. Trimming took 0 bases from V and 3 from J, leaving 11 bases between them. CDR3 sequence reads: CASSQDPSGDTGELFF. DNA of the CDR3: TGCGCCAGCAGCCAAGATCCATCGGGAGACACCGGGGAGCTGTTTTTT.

This clonotype appeared many times. The rearrangement uses TRBV9 and TRBJ1-6, with a tentative D call TRBD1 (6 bases). The CDR3 runs to 17 residues. The V gene's germline CDR1 is SGDLS and CDR2 YYNGEE. Trimming removed 1 base at V and 1 base at J, with 12 bases between. The CDR3 DNA is TGTGCCAGCAGCGTACGAGGGGGGAGTTCCTATAATTCACCCCTCCACTTT. Residues: CASSVRGGSSYNSPLHF.

Ten or more counts support this clonotype. A junction boundary mismatches the germline segment, possibly from a read error. This rearrangement joins TRBV7-7 to TRBJ2-5, with D possibly called TRBD1 or TRBD2 (5 bases each). This CDR3 spans 15 amino acids. Germline assignment: CDR1 SSHAT and CDR2 FNYEAQ (reference sequence). The CDR3 DNA reads as TGTGCTAGCAGCTTAGGAAGGGGAGTTCAAGAGACCCAGTACTTC. This encodes CASSLGRGVQETQYF.

For this clonotype: It is likely a read error, because the conserved phenylalanine at the end of the CDR3 is missing. The chain joins TRBV7-9 to TRBJ2-5, with D maybe TRBD2 (5 bases). The CDR3 is 14 residues long. V was cut by 3 bases and J by 7 bases, with 15 bases left in between. The V gene's germline CDR1 is SEHNR and CDR2 FQNEAQ (reference sequence). This CDR3 reads CASSLAGPEGTQYS. The CDR3, as DNA: TGTGCCAGCAGCTTGGCGGGCCCAGAGGGGACCCAGTACTCC.

This clonotype was recorded at least ten times. This sequence joins TRBV5-6 and TRBJ2-1; TRBD1 aligns across 9 bases. CDR1 and CDR2 (germline): SGHDT, YYEEEE. The CDR3 extends over 14 amino acids. V lost 4 bases, J lost 4 bases, and 3 bases stayed unmatched. The CDR3 reads CASSRQGGYNEQFF. Here the CDR3 DNA reads TGTGCCAGCAGCCGACAGGGGGGATACAATGAGCAGTTCTTC.

The V call is TRBV7-8, the J call TRBJ1-1; D unresolved. Germline CDR1 SGHVS, CDR2 FQNEAQ. V shed 4 bases and J shed 0 bases, with 9 bases lying between them. The CDR3 runs 14 residues. The CDR3, as DNA: TGTGCCAGCAGCTCCCAGAACTTGAACACTGAAGCTTTCTTT. It is translated as CASSSQNLNTEAFF.

There are many counts of this clonotype. J is TRBJ2-1 and V is TRBV12-3 or TRBV12-4, with 7 positions matching TRBD2. This CDR3 spans 16 amino acids. The J segment lost 4 bases and the V segment lost 5 bases, leaving 11 bases of the junction unmatched. CDR3 sequence: CASSRLAPLEYNEQFF. The CDR3 nucleotides are TGTGCCAGCAGTAGACTAGCTCCTTTAGAATACAATGAGCAGTTCTTC.

The chain links TRBV6-2 or TRBV6-3 to TRBJ2-3; unclear D gene. V lost 3 bases and J 4 bases, leaving 11 bases between the germline ends. Germline values: CDR1 MNHEY, CDR2 SVGEGT. The CDR3 is 14 amino acids. CDR3 residues: CASSYSEFPDTQYF. CDR3 in DNA: TGTGCCAGCAGTTATTCGGAGTTTCCAGATACGCAGTATTTT.

At least ten counts were recorded for this clonotype. The rearrangement uses TRBV11-2 and TRBJ2-1, with D perhaps matching TRBD1 or TRBD2 (5 bases each). Trimming stripped 0 bases from V and 8 bases from J, with 8 bases between. The CDR3 is 13 residues long. The germline V gene encodes CDR1 SGHAT and CDR2 FQNNGV. The CDR3 is CASSLDGGHEQFF. CDR3 bases: TGTGCCAGCAGCTTAGATGGGGGACATGAGCAGTTCTTC.

This clonotype was recorded many times. The chain links TRBV24-1 to TRBJ2-5; 8 nucleotides align to TRBD1. V lost 1 base and J lost 5; bases outside the gene matches: 8. Germline V CDR1 and CDR2: KGHDR, SFDVKD. The CDR3 is made up of 16 amino acids. CDR3: CATSDFSGTGRETQYF. CDR3 coding DNA: TGTGCCACCAGTGATTTTAGTGGGACAGGCCGGGAGACCCAGTACTTC.

This clonotype was seen a handful of times. The CDR3 DNA sequence: TGCAGTGCTAGAGTTTCAGGGGATCAGCCCCAGCATTTT. As protein: CSARVSGDQPQHF. The chain recombines TRBV20-1 with TRBJ1-5, with a possible D match to TRBD1 (6 bases). Looked up from germline, CDR1 is DFQATT and CDR2 is SNEGSKA (reference sequence). This CDR3 has 13 residues. The V gene lost 1 base and the J gene lost 5 bases, with 9 bases spanning the gap.

This clonotype turned up a few times. The V call is TRBV18, the J call TRBJ2-7, with 12 bases matching TRBD1. This CDR3 is built from 15 residues. CDR1 is KGHSH and CDR2 is LQKENI in the germline V gene. The V and J ends lost 2 bases and 6 bases, in that order; junction bases with no gene match: 5. The CDR3 DNA reads TGTGCCAGCTCACCAGCCGGGACAGGGGGCGGCGAGCAGTACTTC. It translates to CASSPAGTGGGEQYF.

This clonotype was found many times. This chain joins TRBV25-1 and TRBJ1-2; 7 bases align to TRBD1. V was pared by 3 bases and J by 4 bases, with 2 bases of the junction left unmatched. CDR1 and CDR2 (germline): MGHDK, SYGVNS. The CDR3 is made up of 13 amino acids. CDR3 bases: TGTGCCAGCAGTGACGACAGGGCCTATGGCTACACCTTC. Protein product: CASSDDRAYGYTF.

J is TRBJ1-5 and V is TRBV4-1; 8 bases line up with TRBD1. V was clipped by 5 bases and J by 9 bases; unmatched bases: 12. CDR3 length equals 15 residues. Germline CDR1 and CDR2: MGHRA and YSYEKL. The CDR3 spells CASSIGQGPAGPQHF. In nucleotides, the CDR3 is TGCGCCAGCAGCATCGGACAGGGTCCCGCGGGGCCCCAGCATTTT.

This clonotype was counted between two and nine times. The chain couples TRBV6-6 to TRBJ2-3; 8 nucleotides agree with TRBD2. The trim removed 5 bases at V and 0 bases at J, leaving 4 bases unmatched. The CDR3 totals 15 residues. Germline V lookup: CDR1 MNHNY, CDR2 SVGAGI (reference sequence). The CDR3 sequence: CASSPSGSSTDTQYF. Here the CDR3 DNA reads TGTGCCAGCAGTCCTAGCGGGTCTAGCACAGATACGCAGTATTTT.

The rearrangement uses TRBV5-4 and TRBJ2-3; 9 bases are a match to TRBD2. V shed 4 bases and J 2 bases; nucleotides not matched to a gene: 5. Per germline, CDR1 SGHNT and CDR2 YYREEE (reference sequence). This CDR3 contains 15 residues. CDR3 bases: TGTGCCAGCAGCCTAGGACTAGCGATCACAGATACGCAGTATTTT. Encoded protein: CASSLGLAITDTQYF.

This clonotype occurred many times. The chain links TRBV2 to TRBJ1-6; D may be TRBD1 (6 bases). The CDR3 extends over 16 amino acids. The V end lost 6 bases, the J end lost 5 bases, and 17 bases lay between the germline ends. Germline V gene data show CDR1 as SNHLY and CDR2 as FYNNEI. CDR3 amino acids: CASSPGQGGNNSPLHF. The CDR3 coding sequence is TGTGCCAGCAGCCCGGGACAAGGGGGTAATAATTCACCCCTCCACTTT.

This clonotype was seen ten or more times. The chain combines TRBV7-9 with TRBJ1-4, with a tentative D call TRBD1 (5 bases). Looked up from germline, CDR1 is SEHNR and CDR2 is FQNEAQ (reference sequence). V was trimmed by 1 base and J by 3 bases, leaving 9 bases between them. The CDR3 consists of 15 residues. CDR3 loop: CASSLGAGPNEKLFF. The CDR3 DNA reads TGTGCCAGCAGCTTAGGCGCAGGGCCTAATGAAAAACTGTTTTTT.

This clonotype was observed many times. The chain links TRBV4-3 to TRBJ2-2; D is undetermined. V was cut by 4 bases and J by 4 bases, with 7 bases left in between. Germline CDR1 is LGHNA and CDR2 is YSLEER. The CDR3 has 13 amino acids. CDR3 in DNA: TGCGCCAGCAGCCGCTGGGGCACCGGGGAGCTGTTTTTT. It codes for CASSRWGTGELFF.

The table lists this clonotype with many counts. The chain couples TRBV18 to TRBJ1-1; D gene ambiguous. The V and J ends lost 0 bases and 4 bases respectively, with 15 bases between them. CDR3 length: 16 residues. CDR1 and CDR2 from the germline V gene are KGHSH and LQKENI. CDR3 in amino acids: CASSPPHPTVPTEAFF. The CDR3 DNA reads TGTGCCAGCTCACCACCTCATCCCACTGTACCCACTGAAGCTTTCTTT. Using reference TRBV18 and TRBJ1-1 for the parts outside the CDR3, the full variable domain is NAGVMQNPRHLVRRRGQEARLRCSPMKGHSHVYWYRQLPEEGLKFMVYLQKENIIDESGMPKERFSAEFPKEGPSILRIQQVVRGDSAAYFCASSPPHPTVPTEAFFGQGTRLTVV.